This is a list of T cell receptor beta chains from one sample in a study of cytomegalovirus exposure and HLA in healthy donors. The protocol was immunoSEQ multiplex PCR, while the TCRdb copy is restricted to in-frame clones and leaves out a portion. The repertoire includes roughly 120,000 clones, approximately 67% of them detected once, and 8% to 10% sits in the top ten. Sequencing was performed on PBMCs. All receptors derive from a man between 18 and 29 years old in good health and CMV-seropositive. Each CDR3 is given with its conserved first and last residue. D genes are given only for firm matches. Clone sizes are given selectively: once, few, many, or a class where the clone is expanded.

d_gene,j_gene,v_gene,abundance,CDR3nt,CDR3aa
TRBD1,TRBJ2-1,TRBV27,NA,TGTGCCAGCAGTTCCACGTACAGGGGCCCTCTTCAAGATGAGCAGTTCTTC,CASSSTYRGPLQDEQFF
TRBD1,TRBJ2-1,TRBV6-1,few,TGTGCCAGCAACCGGGACAGGGCCTACAATGAGCAGTTCTTC,CASNRDRAYNEQFF
TRBD1,TRBJ1-6,TRBV6-5,NA,TGTGCCAGCAGACCAGGGGGCTCCTATAATTCACCCCTCCACTTT,CASRPGGSYNSPLHF
TRBD2,TRBJ2-7,TRBV10-1,NA,TGCGCCAGCAGTAACGCCGGGACTAGGACCTACGAGCAGTACTTC,CASSNAGTRTYEQYF
TRBD1,TRBJ1-4,TRBV7-9,NA,TGTGCCAGCAGCTCGATAGTTGGGACAGGCGGATATGAAAAACTGTTTTTT,CASSSIVGTGGYEKLFF
TRBD1,TRBJ2-5,TRBV5-1,NA,TGCGCCAGTAAGACCGGGACAGGGGTGCAAGAGACCCAGTACTTC,CASKTGTGVQETQYF
TRBD1,TRBJ2-7,TRBV27,NA,TGTGCCAGCAGTTTAGGGACAGGCCAGTTGGGGCAGTACTTC,CASSLGTGQLGQYF
TRBD2,TRBJ2-1,TRBV30,NA,TGTGCCTGGAGTCCAGCGGGGGGATACAATGAGCAGTTCTTC,CAWSPAGGYNEQFF
NA,TRBJ2-1,TRBV28,NA,TGTGCCAGCAGCACCGCTGGGGCCCCCAATGAGCAGTTCTTC,CASSTAGAPNEQFF
TRBD1,TRBJ2-6,TRBV7-6,few,TGTGCCAGCAGCTATACAGGGGTCAACGTCCTGACTTTC,CASSYTGVNVLTF
TRBD2,TRBJ2-7,TRBV7-9,few,TGTGCCAGCAGCTTAGGGCTAGCGGGAGATTACGAGCAGTACTTC,CASSLGLAGDYEQYF
NA,TRBJ2-2,TRBV6-5,NA,TGTGCCAGCAGTTACTCGGCAGGCGTCAACACCGGGGAGCTGTTTTTT,CASSYSAGVNTGELFF
TRBD1,TRBJ2-5,TRBV5-4,NA,TGTGCCAGCAGCAAGGGGACAGGACCTCAAGAGACCCAGTACTTC,CASSKGTGPQETQYF
TRBD1,TRBJ2-4,TRBV2,NA,TGTGCCAGCATGGGGACAGCGAAAAACATTCAGTACTTC,CASMGTAKNIQYF
NA,TRBJ2-3,TRBV2,NA,TGTGCCAGCCAAGTCGGAACAGGGTTCAGCACAGATACGCAGTATTTT,CASQVGTGFSTDTQYF
NA,TRBJ2-1,TRBV2,NA,TGTGCCAGCAGCACCCAAAACAACAGGGTGAGCAAGTTCTTC,CASSTQNNRVSKFF
NA,TRBJ2-6,TRBV11-2,NA,TGTGCCAGCAGCTTTATTGGCACGAGGATCTACTCTGGGGCCAACGTCCTGACTTTC,CASSFIGTRIYSGANVLTF
NA,TRBJ1-2,TRBV2,NA,TGTGCCAGCAGTGAACAGGGCAACATCAACTATGGCTACACCTTC,CASSEQGNINYGYTF
TRBD1,TRBJ1-1,TRBV5-1,NA,TGCGCCAGCAGCAGGGGGACAGGGGAGAACACTGAAGCTTTCTTT,CASSRGTGENTEAFF
NA,TRBJ1-2,TRBV6-5,few,TGTGCCAGCAGGCCCAGGGTACCCTCTAACTATGGCTACACCTTC,CASRPRVPSNYGYTF
TRBD1,TRBJ2-2,TRBV25-1,once,TGTGCCAGCAGTGAATCCCCGGGACAGGGTCCCACCGGGGAGCTGTTTTTT,CASSESPGQGPTGELFF
TRBD1,TRBJ2-7,TRBV11-1,NA,TGTGCCAGCAGCCCGTTAATCCCGGGACAGGGGGCCTACGAGCAGTACTTC,CASSPLIPGQGAYEQYF
NA,TRBJ2-7,TRBV2,NA,TGTGCCAGCAGTGACTCGTTCTACGAGCAGTACTTC,CASSDSFYEQYF
NA,TRBJ1-2,TRBV5-1,once,TGCGCCAGCAGCCACATGTTGAGGGGGAATAACTATGGCTACACCTTC,CASSHMLRGNNYGYTF
TRBD1,TRBJ1-1,TRBV29-1,few,TGCAGCGTCGATAATCAGGGGGCCGGCACTGAAGCTTTCTTT,CSVDNQGAGTEAFF
NA,TRBJ1-5,TRBV6-5,NA,TGTGCCAGCAGTTACAGCCAGGGAACGTCTCAGCCCCAGCATTTT,CASSYSQGTSQPQHF
NA,TRBJ2-2,TRBV5-4,few,TGTGCCAGCAGCACATCTGGTTGGTACACCGGGGAGCTGTTTTTT,CASSTSGWYTGELFF
NA,TRBJ1-5,TRBV28,NA,TGTGCCAGCAGTTACAATGGTGCAAGCAATCAGCCCCAGCATTTT,CASSYNGASNQPQHF
TRBD2,TRBJ2-7,TRBV7-2,NA,TGTGCCAGCAGCGGCGGACTAGCGGTAGGTGAGCAGTACTTC,CASSGGLAVGEQYF
TRBD1,TRBJ2-3,TRBV7-6,NA,TGTGCCAGCAGCTTCCAGGGGGACAGGGTTACAGATACGCAGTATTTT,CASSFQGDRVTDTQYF